The 15 T cell receptor beta chains below were found in one sample sequenced in a study of OX40 agonist ivuxolimab in advanced cancers. Profiled with immunoSEQ multiplex PCR; TCRdb holds only in-frame clones, not every one. In the table there are about 83,000 clones, around 86% of which are singletons. This specimen consisted of CD4+ or CD8+ T cells sorted from blood, obtained in a trial of the OX40 agonist ivuxolimab. These TCRs come from an adult with an advanced solid tumor such as melanoma, head and neck, liver or kidney cancer.

This clone appeared once. The chain recombines TRBV10-1 with TRBJ1-1, with a possible D match to TRBD1 (5 bases). The CDR3 runs 14 residues. Germline V gene sequence: CDR1 WNHNN, CDR2 SYGVQD (reference sequence). V dropped 2 bases and J dropped 4 bases, with 11 bases sitting between them. CDR3 loop: CASSEPTGVTEAFF. The CDR3 bases are TGCGCCAGCAGTGAGCCGACGGGGGTCACTGAAGCTTTCTTT.

The chain combines TRBV6-5 with TRBJ1-6; D unresolved. The germline CDR1 and CDR2 sequences are MNHEY and SVGAGI. Trimming left V 6 bases short and J 6 bases short, with 12 bases between. This CDR3 has 14 amino acids. This CDR3 reads CASRAKVRNSPLHF. As DNA, the CDR3 is TGTGCCAGCAGGGCGAAAGTTCGTAATTCACCCCTCCACTTT.

V and J are TRBV10-3 and TRBJ1-3; 7 bases align to TRBD1. This CDR3 is 14 amino acids long. V lost 7 bases, J lost 2 bases, and 5 bases stayed unmatched. Germline V gene data show CDR1 as ENHRY and CDR2 as SYGVKD. The CDR3: CAITSGTAGNTIYF. The CDR3 nucleotides are TGTGCCATCACTAGCGGGACAGCTGGAAACACCATATATTTT.

The chain couples TRBV7-8 to TRBJ2-5, with D maybe TRBD1 (5 bases). V lost 1 base to trimming and J lost 4 bases, with 16 bases between them. The CDR3 is 16 residues long. Germline V CDR1 and CDR2: SGHVS, FQNEAQ. CDR3 DNA: TGTGCCAGCAGCTTAGGGATAAGGGGCGGCCTAGAGACCCAGTACTTC. It codes for CASSLGIRGGLETQYF.

V gene TRBV11-1 combines with J gene TRBJ1-2, with 7 bases that match TRBD1. The J segment lost 6 bases and the V segment lost 6 bases, leaving 4 bases of the junction unmatched. The CDR3 is made up of 12 amino acids. Germline V lookup: CDR1 SGHAT, CDR2 FQDESV (reference sequence). The CDR3 loop reads CASSYRGDGYTF. The CDR3 nucleotides are TGTGCCAGCAGTTACAGGGGCGATGGCTACACCTTC.

The chain carries TRBV5-6 and TRBJ1-5; 7 bases line up with TRBD1. The CDR3 length is 15 residues. After removal of 4 bases from V and 2 bases from J, the junction contained 6 bases not matched to a gene. Germline assignment: CDR1 SGHDT and CDR2 YYEEEE. The CDR3 is CASSNLDRGNQPQHF. Here the CDR3 DNA reads TGTGCCAGCAGCAACCTAGACAGGGGCAATCAGCCCCAGCATTTT.

The chain carries TRBV6-6 and TRBJ2-7, with D tentatively TRBD1 (6 bases). Deletions cut 7 bases from V and 6 bases from J, with 13 bases between. The CDR3 has 12 residues. CDR1 and CDR2 from the germline V gene are MNHNY and SVGAGI (reference sequence). CDR3 sequence (DNA): TGTGCCAGCACCTTACAGGGTTCCGAGCAGTACTTC. Translated: CASTLQGSEQYF.

The chain couples TRBV18 to TRBJ2-7; D is unclear. This CDR3 is 14 amino acids long. In germline, CDR1 is KGHSH, CDR2 LQKENI. V lost 2 bases, J lost 2 bases, and 10 bases lay in between. DNA of the CDR3: TGTGCCAGCTCACCAGCAGGTTCCCCCTACGAGCAGTACTTC. Translating it yields CASSPAGSPYEQYF.

The chain joins TRBV7-3 to TRBJ2-7; D remains ambiguous. Trimming left V 2 bases short and J 3 bases short, with 8 bases between. Germline CDR1 reads SGHTA; CDR2 reads FQGTGA. CDR3 length: 13 amino acids. The CDR3 DNA reads as TGTGCCAGCAGCTTAGGATGGGTCTACGAGCAGTACTTC. Its translation: CASSLGWVYEQYF.

V is TRBV7-8 and J is TRBJ1-2; D remains unclear. Germline V lookup: CDR1 SGHVS, CDR2 FQNEAQ. This CDR3 spans 14 amino acids. V lost 6 bases and J lost 7, with 18 bases in between. The CDR3 region is CASRGGVGNAGYTF. In nucleotides, the CDR3 is TGTGCCAGCAGAGGAGGAGTAGGTAACGCTGGCTACACCTTC. Full variable domain (rest looked up from reference TRBV7-8 and TRBJ1-2): GAGVSQSPRYKVAKRGQDVALRCDPISGHVSLFWYQQALGQGPEFLTYFQNEAQLDKSGLPSDRFFAERPEGSVSTLKIQRTQQEDSAVYLCASRGGVGNAGYTFGSGTRLTVV.

J is TRBJ2-2 and V is TRBV2, with TRBD2 as a possible D gene (5 bases). The CDR3 covers 15 residues. The V and J ends lost 1 base and 6 bases respectively, with 12 bases between them. Germline V lookup: CDR1 SNHLY, CDR2 FYNNEI. The CDR3 loop is CASSEGAVRAGELFF. CDR3 in DNA: TGTGCCAGCAGTGAAGGAGCGGTTCGGGCCGGGGAGCTGTTTTTT.

The CDR3 here is CASSLSSGLTGELFF. CDR3 sequence (DNA): TGTGCCAGCAGCTTATCTAGCGGTCTAACCGGGGAGCTGTTTTTT. This chain uses TRBV7-2 with TRBJ2-2, with 7 positions matching TRBD2. Germline lookup yields CDR1 SGHTA and CDR2 FQGNSA. CDR3 length: 15 amino acids. V gave up 2 bases and J gave up 5 bases; unmatched junction bases: 5.

This clone was seen a single time. The chain couples TRBV2 to TRBJ1-3, with D possibly being TRBD1 (6 bases). CDR1 and CDR2 from the germline V gene are SNHLY and FYNNEI. This CDR3 region has 14 residues. Trimming took 1 base from V and 2 from J, leaving 6 bases between them. The CDR3 DNA reads TGTGCCAGCAGTGAAGACAGGGCTGGAAACACCATATATTTT. Translating it yields CASSEDRAGNTIYF.

The V and J genes are TRBV6-1 and TRBJ2-7, with 7 bases matching TRBD2. Germline CDR1 MNHNS, CDR2 SASEGT. Trimming removed 3 bases from V and 4 bases from J; junction bases left unmatched: 6. This CDR3 region has 14 residues. This CDR3 is CASSDLWGGYEQYF. Here the CDR3 DNA reads TGTGCCAGCAGTGACCTGTGGGGGGGGTACGAGCAGTACTTC.

This chain links TRBV28 with TRBJ1-3; maybe TRBD1 (6 bases). The germline V gene has CDR1 MDHEN and CDR2 SYDVKM. V dropped 5 bases and J dropped 0 bases, with 8 bases sitting between them. There are 14 residues in the CDR3. The CDR3 protein is CASSPRGSGNTIYF. In nucleotides, the CDR3 is TGTGCCAGCAGTCCCAGGGGCTCTGGAAACACCATATATTTT.